The TCR beta chain described here comes from a study of cytomegalovirus exposure and HLA in healthy donors. Study-level results: Presence/absence analyses rested on an assumption that sequencing depth was roughly uniform across donors.

The CDR3 loop spans 18 amino acids. The V end lost 0 bases, the J end lost 2 bases, and 20 bases lay between the germline ends. The germline V gene has CDR1 LGHNA and CDR2 YSLEER. Primers included in the PCR were 60 Vbeta and 13 Jbeta primers. In the authors' methods: Later, an analysis found around 80 million unique TCR beta chains, and about 9.9 million of these were shared. Clones were read by immunoSEQ multiplex PCR, and TCRdb kept only the in-frame ones, dropping some. V and J calls and clone size are those listed in that table; D and trimming were worked out from the DNA. The sample totals about 70,000 clones; its top ten clones hold around 2.4%. In regard to this clone: Its matching antigen is unknown.

The chain employs TRBV4-3 and TRBJ2-7; the D gene is possibly TRBD2 (5 bases). The TCR comes from a female donor in good health and CMV-seropositive. Sequenced material: PBMCs. Here the CDR3 DNA reads TGCGCCAGCAGCCAAGATGCCTTGCGGGCCTCGAGCGCCTACGAGCAGTACTTC. Translating it yields CASSQDALRASSAYEQYF.